The clone carrying this T cell receptor (beta chain) was counted ten times or more. Antigen unknown. TCRdb passed the 5' RACE reads through MiXCR, listing each CDR3 protein once. The table shows some 80,000 distinct CDR3 sequences, with around 7.8% occurring only once. Regarding time point: sample taken at primary tumor resection. In germline, CDR1 is SQVTM, CDR2 ANQGSEA. CDR3 length equals 13 residues. Trimming removed 3 bases at V and 1 base at J, with 9 bases between. These data come from a study of spatial heterogeneity in lung cancer. For the study at large: Compared with alpha-chain sequences, beta-chain sequences were consistently detected in greater numbers. On average, each unique TCR and UMI combination appeared more than ten times in raw reads. Broader study findings: The study found ubiquitous expanded tumor TCRs in blood more at resection than follow-up.

The origin of this receptor is a male donor with early-stage non-small cell lung cancer. The sample in question was PBMCs, obtained at surgery. The chain links TRBV29-1 to TRBJ2-5; D call uncertain. CDR3 in DNA: TGCAGCGTTGATCAAAGCCGCCAAGAGACCCAGTACTTC. Translating gives CSVDQSRQETQYF.